These T cell receptor beta chains were read from a single sample in a study of shared clonotypes between healthy human individuals. Sequenced by immunoSEQ multiplex PCR; TCRdb stores in-frame clones only, minus some. The sample carries about 1 million clones, around 74% recorded once. Sequencing was done on a sample of memory CD4+ T cells sorted from blood. The receptors originated from a young man in good health. The CDR3 runs from the conserved cysteine through the conserved F or W. D genes are given only for firm matches. Not all rows give a size; the values are once, few, many and, for expanded clones, a class.

.,TRBJ2-1,TRBV30,.,CAWTQPANEQFF,TGTGCCTGGACTCAACCGGCCAATGAGCAGTTCTTC
.,TRBJ2-2,TRBV28,.,CASSLGGAVHGELFF,TGTGCCAGCAGTTTAGGCGGGGCTGTCCACGGGGAGCTGTTTTTT
.,TRBJ1-6,TRBV27,.,CASMGGFYSSPLHF,TGTGCCAGCATGGGGGGTTTTTACTCTTCACCCCTCCACTTT
.,TRBJ1-3,TRBV30,.,CAWSYSFDSFGGNTIYF,TGTGCCTGGAGTTATTCCTTCGACAGTTTTGGGGGAAACACCATATATTTT
.,TRBJ2-1,TRBV28,.,CASSLSWGAYNEQFF,TGTGCCAGCAGTTTATCATGGGGGGCTTACAATGAGCAGTTCTTC
.,TRBJ2-7,TRBV6-1,.,CASSEAGGSYEQYF,TGTGCCAGCAGTGAAGCGGGAGGCTCCTACGAGCAGTACTTC
.,TRBJ1-1,TRBV5-5,few,CASSAAGTGTEAFF,TGTGCCAGCAGCGCTGCCGGGACGGGCACTGAAGCTTTCTTT
.,TRBJ2-3,TRBV29-1,.,CSAPTGAGRGTDTQYF,TGCAGCGCACCCACCGGGGCCGGGCGGGGAACAGATACGCAGTATTTT
.,TRBJ2-3,TRBV7-7,.,CASSLGRTDTQYF,TGTGCTAGCAGCTTAGGGCGGACAGATACGCAGTATTTT
.,TRBJ1-2,TRBV10-3,.,CAITGDNYGYTF,TGTGCCATCACGGGGGATAACTATGGCTACACCTTC
.,TRBJ1-1,TRBV5-5,once,CASSHPPGNTEAFF,TGTGCCAGCAGCCACCCTCCCGGGAACACTGAAGCTTTCTTT
.,TRBJ1-2,TRBV27,few,CASSYPTGSYGYTF,TGTGCCAGCAGCTACCCGACAGGATCCTATGGCTACACCTTC
TRBD1,TRBJ1-5,TRBV7-9,.,CASSSRGFGNQPQHF,TGTGCCAGCAGCTCCAGGGGGTTCGGAAATCAGCCCCAGCATTTT
.,TRBJ2-2,TRBV19,.,CASSPGVPTGELFF,TGTGCCAGTAGTCCGGGAGTCCCCACCGGGGAGCTGTTTTTT
.,TRBJ1-4,TRBV5-1,.,CASSVQATTNEKLFF,TGCGCCAGCAGCGTACAGGCAACAACTAATGAAAAACTGTTTTTT
TRBD1,TRBJ1-2,TRBV4-2,.,CASSHTAGGSGYGYTF,TGTGCCAGCAGCCACACTGCAGGGGGCTCGGGGTATGGCTACACCTTC
.,TRBJ2-7,TRBV27,.,CASSLSLGQPYEQYF,TGTGCCAGCAGTTTATCGTTGGGGCAACCCTACGAGCAGTACTTC
.,TRBJ1-1,TRBV5-6,.,CASSLGDKHTEAFF,TGTGCCAGCAGCTTAGGGGACAAGCACACTGAAGCTTTCTTT
.,TRBJ1-2,TRBV2,.,CASLLEANYGYTF,TGTGCCAGCCTACTTGAAGCTAACTATGGCTACACCTTC
TRBD1,TRBJ2-5,TRBV11-3,.,CASSFGTGGRETQYF,TGTGCCAGCAGCTTCGGGACAGGTGGTAGAGAGACCCAGTACTTC
.,TRBJ2-5,TRBV5-1,once,CASSYSGDQETQYF,TGCGCCAGCAGCTATTCAGGGGACCAAGAGACCCAGTACTTC
.,TRBJ2-5,TRBV6-1,.,CAIRRDLGQETQYF,TGTGCCATCCGTAGGGACCTGGGGCAAGAGACCCAGTACTTC
TRBD1,TRBJ1-6,TRBV10-3,.,CASRGQGSSYNSPLHF,TGTGCCAGCAGGGGACAGGGGAGCTCCTATAATTCACCCCTCCACTTT
TRBD2,TRBJ2-1,TRBV7-2,.,CASSQLAGGREQFF,TGTGCCAGCAGCCAACTAGCGGGGGGTCGTGAGCAGTTCTTC
TRBD2,TRBJ2-3,TRBV2,.,CASSSSGGATDTQYF,TGTGCCAGCAGTTCTAGCGGGGGGGCCACAGATACGCAGTATTTT
.,TRBJ2-7,TRBV10-2,.,CASSEFRAQRGDEQYF,TGCGCCAGCAGTGAATTCCGGGCCCAAAGGGGCGACGAGCAGTACTTC
TRBD2,TRBJ2-1,TRBV7-6,.,CASSLASFGTSGNNEQFF,TGTGCCAGCAGCTTAGCGTCGTTCGGGACTAGCGGGAACAATGAGCAGTTCTTC
.,TRBJ2-7,TRBV11-2,.,CASNPRSGQQYF,TGTGCCAGCAACCCTCGCTCGGGGCAGCAGTACTTC
TRBD2,TRBJ2-1,TRBV2,.,CASSGTGLAGEEQFF,TGTGCCAGCAGTGGCACGGGACTAGCGGGTGAAGAGCAGTTCTTC
.,TRBJ1-1,TRBV27,few,CASSLARLNTEAFF,TGTGCCAGCAGTTTAGCACGGTTGAACACTGAAGCTTTCTTT
.,TRBJ1-6,TRBV30,.,CAWSVGVFCHF,TGTGCCTGGAGTGTCGGAGTCTTTTGCCACTTT